The entry below describes one T cell receptor beta chain. This sample was included in a study of cytomegalovirus exposure and HLA in healthy donors. 60 Vbeta and 13 Jbeta primers were used in PCR. Profiling relied on immunoSEQ multiplex PCR, and the TCRdb table lists in-frame clones only, not all of them. The data contain 55,000 to 90,000 clones, roughly 79% of them singletons. Trimming removed 7 bases from V and 8 bases from J; junction bases left unmatched: 3. Germline loops: CDR1 SEHNR, CDR2 FQNEAQ (reference sequence). The CDR3 runs 11 residues. The sequencing sample was made of PBMCs. The rearrangement uses TRBV7-9 and TRBJ1-2; TRBD1 matches at 8 bases. This clonotype was obtained from a man between 45 and 60 years old in good health and CMV-seronegative. CDR3 in amino acids: CASTGGWGYTF. DNA for the CDR3: TGTGCCAGCACAGGGGGCTGGGGCTACACCTTC.